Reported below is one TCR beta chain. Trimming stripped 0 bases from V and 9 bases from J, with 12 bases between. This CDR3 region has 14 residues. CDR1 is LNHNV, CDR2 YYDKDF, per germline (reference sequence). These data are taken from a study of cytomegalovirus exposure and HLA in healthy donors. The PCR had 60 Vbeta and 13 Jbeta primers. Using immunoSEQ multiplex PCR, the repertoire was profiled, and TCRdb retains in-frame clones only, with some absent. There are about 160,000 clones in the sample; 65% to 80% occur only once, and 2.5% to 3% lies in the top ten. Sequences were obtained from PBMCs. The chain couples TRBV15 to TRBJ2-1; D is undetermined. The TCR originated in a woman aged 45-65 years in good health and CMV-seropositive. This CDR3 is CATSRDRERPEQFF. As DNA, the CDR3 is TGTGCCACCAGCAGAGATCGTGAGCGTCCTGAGCAGTTCTTC.